This T cell receptor beta chain appears in the sequencing data of a study of early T cells in non-severe SARS-CoV-2 infection. In the study overall: Sequencing of bulk RNA from unsorted whole blood was done, without chain pairing.

There are 15 residues in the CDR3. CDR1 is SGHNT and CDR2 is YENEEA in the germline V gene. V lost 3 bases to trimming and J lost 4 bases, with 15 bases between them. This clonotype was counted only a few times. Its antigen is as yet unknown. Points from the study as a whole: Matches to VDJdb favored anti-spike CD8 responses and missed private and CD4 specificities.

Individual cDNA molecules were tagged with unique molecular identifiers, the study reported. TCRdb fed the 5' RACE reads into MiXCR, producing one record per CDR3 protein. The data contain some 27,000 distinct CDR3 sequences, roughly 5.1% of them seen just once; the ten biggest clones take up around 10%. The source is an adult who was a healthcare worker with PCR-confirmed SARS-CoV-2 infection or an uninfected control (not recorded which). The sequencing input was whole blood. J is TRBJ1-2 and V is TRBV11-3; D unclear. Here the CDR3 reads CASSFCTDRGYGYTF. The CDR3 DNA is TGTGCCAGCAGCTTCTGTACAGATCGTGGCTATGGCTACACCTTC.